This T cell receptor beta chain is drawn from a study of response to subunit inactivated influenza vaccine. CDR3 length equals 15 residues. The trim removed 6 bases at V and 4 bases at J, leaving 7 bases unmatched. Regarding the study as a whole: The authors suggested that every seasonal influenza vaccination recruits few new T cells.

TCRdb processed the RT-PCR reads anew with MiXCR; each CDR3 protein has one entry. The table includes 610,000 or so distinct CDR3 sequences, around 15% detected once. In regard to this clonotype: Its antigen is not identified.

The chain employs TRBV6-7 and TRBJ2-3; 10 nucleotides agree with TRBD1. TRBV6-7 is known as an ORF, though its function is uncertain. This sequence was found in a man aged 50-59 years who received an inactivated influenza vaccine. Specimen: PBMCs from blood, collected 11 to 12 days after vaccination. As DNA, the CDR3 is TGTGCCAGCAGCGGACAGGGGGACGTGGCAGATACGCAGTATTTT. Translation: CASSGQGDVADTQYF.